A selection of T cell receptor beta chains follows, all from one sample in a study of shared T cell receptors in the human thymus. Measured with immunoSEQ multiplex PCR; TCRdb has only the in-frame clones, and not every one. The data show about 540,000 clones, about four fifths seen once. This sample also belongs to another study, concerning human thymus T cells.

The specimen was thymocytes. These receptors came from a boy less than two years old with a congenital heart defect. The CDR3 runs from the conserved cysteine through the conserved F or W. D genes are given only for firm matches. Size values are once, few and many counts, or a class for expanded clones, and some rows have none.

TGTGCCAGCAGTGAAGAAGAGGTCCGGCCGGGCGGGAGTGGAGATACGCAGTATTTT	CASSEEEVRPGGSGDTQYF	TRBV6-1	TRBD2	NA	TRBJ2-3
TGTGCCAGCAGCGTAGGGCCTAGCAGAAACACCGGGGAGCTGTTTTTT	CASSVGPSRNTGELFF	TRBV9	NA	NA	TRBJ2-2
TGTGCCAGCGCCCGGACAGGGGGGACTGAAGCTTTCTTT	CASARTGGTEAFF	TRBV6-5	TRBD1	few	TRBJ1-1
TGTGCCAGCAGCTTGCCGGGACTAGCGGGAGGGCCTGTTAAAGAGACCCAGTACTTC	CASSLPGLAGGPVKETQYF	TRBV5-5	TRBD2	NA	TRBJ2-5
TGTGCCAGCAGCAAGACTAGCGGGAGACCCCCGGCGACCCAGTACTTC	CASSKTSGRPPATQYF	TRBV2	TRBD2	NA	TRBJ2-5
TGTGCCAGCAGCCTTGGACTAGCGGGCCTTGGAGATACGCAGTATTTT	CASSLGLAGLGDTQYF	TRBV7-3	TRBD2	NA	TRBJ2-3
TGCAGTGCCAATGGCCTCTATGGCTACACCTTC	CSANGLYGYTF	TRBV20-1	NA	NA	TRBJ1-2
TGTGCCAGCAGTTCCTCAGCGGGAGGAAGTGATGAGCAGTTCTTC	CASSSSAGGSDEQFF	TRBV27	TRBD2	NA	TRBJ2-1
TGTGCCAGTAGTCCTCAACAGGGGGGCTCCTACGAGCAGTACTTC	CASSPQQGGSYEQYF	TRBV19	TRBD1	NA	TRBJ2-7
TGTGCCAGCAGCTTGGAAAGGGAGGGGGGCTACACCTTC	CASSLEREGGYTF	TRBV5-4	NA	few	TRBJ1-2
TGCGCCAGCAGCTTTGGCGGGAGGACCCTTTACGAGCAGTACTTC	CASSFGGRTLYEQYF	TRBV5-1	TRBD2	NA	TRBJ2-7
TGTGCCACCTTGCCGGGACAGGGTGGGTATGGCTACACCTTC	CATLPGQGGYGYTF	TRBV19	TRBD1	NA	TRBJ1-2
TGCGCCAGCAGCCTGGAGGACCTAGCGGGAGAGAATGAGCAGTTCTTC	CASSLEDLAGENEQFF	TRBV5-1	TRBD2	NA	TRBJ2-1
TGTGCCTGGAGAGACAGGATGAACACTGAAGCTTTCTTT	CAWRDRMNTEAFF	TRBV30	NA	NA	TRBJ1-1
TGTGCCAGCAGTGAGCTCGCTACCCGGAATGAGCAGTTCTTC	CASSELATRNEQFF	TRBV2	NA	NA	TRBJ2-1
TGTGCCAGCAGTCCTCGCCTAGCGGGCGCTAGCACAGATACGCAGTATTTT	CASSPRLAGASTDTQYF	TRBV25-1	TRBD2	few	TRBJ2-3
TGTGCCAGCAGCTTAGGGACGTGGCGGGACGGGGAGCAGTACTTC	CASSLGTWRDGEQYF	TRBV7-2	NA	NA	TRBJ2-7
TGTGCCAGCAGTTTCCGACAGCTAAATCAGCCCCAGCATTTT	CASSFRQLNQPQHF	TRBV28	NA	few	TRBJ1-5
TGCAGTGCTAGGCTGTCTTACGAGCAGTACTTC	CSARLSYEQYF	TRBV20-1	NA	NA	TRBJ2-7
TGTGCCAGCAGCGTAGGACCACGGGTTTTCGGAGAGACCCAGTACTTC	CASSVGPRVFGETQYF	TRBV9	NA	NA	TRBJ2-5
TGTGCCAGCAGCCAAGATCTTCGTCGGGACAGGGACTACAATGAGCAGTTCTTC	CASSQDLRRDRDYNEQFF	TRBV4-2	TRBD1	NA	TRBJ2-1
TGTGCCAGCAGCTCCCGGGACAGGGGTCACGAGCAGTACTTC	CASSSRDRGHEQYF	TRBV21-1	NA	NA	TRBJ2-7
TGTGCCAGCAGCTTGGAGGGGCAGTCCTACGAGCAGTACTTC	CASSLEGQSYEQYF	TRBV5-6	NA	NA	TRBJ2-7
TGTGCCAGCAGCTTGTCAACTAGCGGGAGTTACGAGCAGTACTTC	CASSLSTSGSYEQYF	TRBV5-4	TRBD2	few	TRBJ2-7
TGCAGCGTTGAAGATCACTCGGGTCCTGCGCACTATGGCTACACCTTC	CSVEDHSGPAHYGYTF	TRBV29-1	NA	NA	TRBJ1-2
TGTGCCTGGACAGGGGTATCGGACAGGGTCGGTGAAAAACTGTTTTTT	CAWTGVSDRVGEKLFF	TRBV30	TRBD1	once	TRBJ1-4
TGTGCCAGCAGCTTAGTCCCCGGGACTAGCGGTCTCAATGAGCAGTTCTTC	CASSLVPGTSGLNEQFF	TRBV7-2	TRBD2	NA	TRBJ2-1
TGCGCCAGCAGCCAAGATCAGGAAGGTCCTAGCGAGGCTCGTGAGCAGTTCTTC	CASSQDQEGPSEAREQFF	TRBV4-1	NA	NA	TRBJ2-1
TGTGCCAGTACCCCGGGACAGCAAACCCGCTACACCTTC	CASTPGQQTRYTF	TRBV19	TRBD1	NA	TRBJ1-2
TGTGCCAGCAGCTTAAGAGGCTCGGGTGAAGGGTGCCTTGTTAGGGGCGAGCAGTACTTC	CASSLRGSGEGCLVRGEQYF	TRBV7-3	NA	NA	TRBJ2-7
TGTGCCAGCAGTTTCTGGGGGGGAGTCTGGTATGGCTACACCTTC	CASSFWGGVWYGYTF	TRBV6-5	NA	NA	TRBJ1-2
TGTGCCAGTAACATGCCCGGGACTCACACCGGGGAGCTGTTTTTT	CASNMPGTHTGELFF	TRBV2	NA	NA	TRBJ2-2
TGTGCCAGCAGCTTCCCCGGAGTAGGGGAAAAACTGAACACCATATATTTT	CASSFPGVGEKLNTIYF	TRBV7-9	NA	few	TRBJ1-3
TGCGCCAGCAGCCATTCCCTGGAGGGACGGTACAATGAGCAGTTCTTC	CASSHSLEGRYNEQFF	TRBV4-1	NA	NA	TRBJ2-1
TGTGCCAGCGGCCGGGTCCCTGGGGCCAACGTCCTGACTTTC	CASGRVPGANVLTF	TRBV7-2	NA	NA	TRBJ2-6
TGTGCCAGCAGTGAAGGCCAACAGGGTATTTTGGGCACCGGGGAGCTGTTTTTT	CASSEGQQGILGTGELFF	TRBV2	NA	once	TRBJ2-2
TGTGCCAGCAGTGGGTTCTGTAGCCGACGGGAATGTAACTATGGCTACACCTTC	CASSGFCSRRECNYGYTF	TRBV25-1	NA	NA	TRBJ1-2
TGTGCCAGCAGCTTGGAAATGGGCAGGGATTGTGGGTACTCCTACGAGCAGTACTTC	CASSLEMGRDCGYSYEQYF	TRBV5-6	NA	NA	TRBJ2-7
TGCGCCAGCAGCCAAGGGGGTAGCGCAAGCTACGAGCAGTACTTC	CASSQGGSASYEQYF	TRBV4-3	NA	few	TRBJ2-7
TGTGCCAGCAGCGCGATGAGTGGCGGGAGGTCGGAGATTAAGGATACGCAGTATTTT	CASSAMSGGRSEIKDTQYF	TRBV11-2	TRBD2	NA	TRBJ2-3
TGTGCCAGCAGCGCTTGGCGAGCGGGACTGGGGGAGACCCAGTACTTC	CASSAWRAGLGETQYF	TRBV28	TRBD2	few	TRBJ2-5
TGTGCCGCCTACGAGCAGTACTTC	CAAYEQYF	TRBV12-2	NA	NA	TRBJ2-7
TGTGCCTGGAGTGTACTCTGCTTCGGGAATGAGCAGTTCTTC	CAWSVLCFGNEQFF	TRBV30	NA	NA	TRBJ2-1
TGTGCCAGCAGTCAAAACAGGGGGCTGGGCAATCAGCCCCAGCATTTT	CASSQNRGLGNQPQHF	TRBV28	TRBD1	NA	TRBJ1-5
TGCGCCAGCAGCTTGCCCCGTGGGGGGAATGAGCAGTTCTTC	CASSLPRGGNEQFF	TRBV5-1	NA	once	TRBJ2-1
TGTGCCGGCCCTGGAAACACCATATATTTT	CAGPGNTIYF	TRBV21-1	NA	NA	TRBJ1-3
TGTGCCAGCAGTCCGTTATCCGGGACAACACTTTCCTACGAGCAGTACTTC	CASSPLSGTTLSYEQYF	TRBV27	NA	NA	TRBJ2-7
TGTGCCAGCTCAAGCGGACTTCTGGATGAGACCCAGTACTTC	CASSSGLLDETQYF	TRBV18	NA	NA	TRBJ2-5
TGCGCCAGCAGCCTAATGACTAGGGGCTACGAGCAGTACTTC	CASSLMTRGYEQYF	TRBV4-1	NA	NA	TRBJ2-7
TGCGCCAGCAGCCACCTCGGACACAGGGGGGGACGACAGACTGAAGCTTTCTTT	CASSHLGHRGGRQTEAFF	TRBV4-3	TRBD1	NA	TRBJ1-1
TGTGCCAGCAGCTCCCACAATGAGCAGTTCTTC	CASSSHNEQFF	TRBV27	NA	NA	TRBJ2-1
TGCGCCAGCAGCCAGGAGCGGGAGAGCTCCTACAATGAGCAGTTCTTC	CASSQERESSYNEQFF	TRBV4-3	TRBD2	few	TRBJ2-1
TGTGCCAGCAGTGACTCGCCCCCGAGGCTAATTCGCTATGGCTACACCTTC	CASSDSPPRLIRYGYTF	TRBV6-4	NA	few	TRBJ1-2
TGCGCCAGCAGTCCCCCTCTAGCGGGAGCGCGCAATGAGCAGTTCTTC	CASSPPLAGARNEQFF	TRBV10-1	TRBD2	NA	TRBJ2-1
TGCGCCAGCAGCTGGCCTCCAGGGGGGCATGAGCAGTTCTTC	CASSWPPGGHEQFF	TRBV5-1	NA	once	TRBJ2-1